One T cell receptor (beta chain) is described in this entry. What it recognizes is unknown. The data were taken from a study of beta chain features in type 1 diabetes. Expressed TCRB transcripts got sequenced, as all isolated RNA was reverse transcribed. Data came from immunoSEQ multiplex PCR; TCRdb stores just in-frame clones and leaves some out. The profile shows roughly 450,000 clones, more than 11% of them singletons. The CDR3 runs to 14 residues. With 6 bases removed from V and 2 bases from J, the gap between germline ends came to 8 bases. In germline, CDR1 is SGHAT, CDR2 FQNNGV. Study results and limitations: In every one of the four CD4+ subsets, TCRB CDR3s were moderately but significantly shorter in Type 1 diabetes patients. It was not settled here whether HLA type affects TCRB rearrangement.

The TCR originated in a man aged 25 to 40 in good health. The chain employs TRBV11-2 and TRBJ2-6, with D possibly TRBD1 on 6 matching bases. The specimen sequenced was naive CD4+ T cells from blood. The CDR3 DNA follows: TGTGCCAGCAGTCGGACAGCTGGGGCCAACGTCCTGACTTTC. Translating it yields CASSRTAGANVLTF.